Below, 15 T cell receptor beta chains from the same sample are listed, as sequenced in a study of shared clonotypes between healthy human individuals. The repertoire was sequenced with immunoSEQ multiplex PCR; TCRdb's copy has only in-frame clones and lacks some. The sample contains 400,000 to 550,000 clones, around 80% of which appear only once. The sequenced sample consisted of PBMCs. The receptors originated from a woman aged 40 to 50 in good health. Some clones in this sample may be carry-over from other donors' samples.

The gene calls are TRBV4-2 and TRBJ1-5; 7 bases map to TRBD1. Per germline, CDR1 LGHNA and CDR2 YNFKEQ. The J segment lost 0 bases and the V segment lost 5 bases, leaving 4 bases of the junction unmatched. The CDR3 has 15 amino acids. The CDR3 is CASSVQGFSNQPQHF. The CDR3, as DNA: TGTGCCAGCAGCGTACAGGGGTTTAGCAATCAGCCCCAGCATTTT.

This clone appeared once. The chain uses TRBV11-2 and TRBJ2-7; tentatively, D is TRBD1 (5 bases). V was shortened by 4 bases and J by 3 bases, with 19 bases between the two germline ends. This CDR3 region has 16 residues. Germline CDR1 reads SGHAT; CDR2 reads FQNNGV. CDR3 in amino acids: CASSSFGYRRGYEQYF. The CDR3 DNA follows: TGTGCCAGCAGCTCCTTTGGCTATCGTAGGGGCTACGAGCAGTACTTC.

The chain links TRBV5-1 to TRBJ2-5; TRBD2 might be the D (6 bases). Germline V gene data show CDR1 as SGHRS and CDR2 as YFSETQ. The V and J ends lost 3 bases and 3 bases respectively, with 18 bases between them. This CDR3 contains 16 residues. CDR3 DNA sequence: TGCGCCAGCAGCTGGGGTAGACTAGTATCGGAAGAGACCCAGTACTTC. Amino acid sequence: CASSWGRLVSEETQYF.

The chain combines TRBV19 with TRBJ2-4, with D tentatively TRBD2 (5 bases). Trimming removed 1 base from V and 0 bases from J, with 13 bases in between. This CDR3 contains 17 residues. The germline gives CDR1 LNHDA, CDR2 SQIVND (reference sequence). The CDR3 sequence: CASSIGGGLIAKNIQYF. As DNA, the CDR3 is TGTGCCAGTAGTATAGGTGGCGGACTTATAGCCAAAAACATTCAGTACTTC.

V is TRBV6-1 and J is TRBJ1-2, with 8 bases that match TRBD1. Losses at the gene ends were 2 bases for V and 4 bases for J; bases not matched to a gene: 3. The CDR3 consists of 14 residues. The V gene's germline CDR1 is MNHNS and CDR2 SASEGT. The CDR3 here is CASSEQGAIYGYTF. The DNA of the CDR3 is TGTGCCAGCAGTGAACAGGGGGCAATCTATGGCTACACCTTC.

This clone was recorded a few times. Other nucleotide sequences from this sample produce the same CDR3. This chain uses TRBV2 with TRBJ2-2; the D is unclear. Trimming cost V 6 bases and J 4 bases, with 3 bases left between them. This CDR3 spans 11 amino acids. The V gene's germline CDR1 is SNHLY and CDR2 FYNNEI. CDR3 coding DNA: TGTGCCAGCAGGGGCACCGGGGAGCTGTTTTTT. It yields the protein CASRGTGELFF.

This clone was recorded a few times. The chain employs TRBV5-1 and TRBJ2-1; D ambiguous. Trimming cost V 0 bases and J 5 bases, with 6 bases left between them. The germline gives CDR1 SGHRS, CDR2 YFSETQ. This CDR3 comprises 13 residues. The CDR3 reads CASSLEADNEQFF. Written as DNA, the CDR3 is TGCGCCAGCAGCTTGGAGGCCGACAATGAGCAGTTCTTC.

The chain has TRBV30 and TRBJ1-1; possibly TRBD1 for D (6 bases). V was trimmed by 3 bases and J by 2 bases, leaving 13 bases between them. The germline gives CDR1 GTSNPN, CDR2 SVGIG (reference sequence). The length of the CDR3 is 14 residues. The CDR3 here is CAWRHRGQNTEAFF. CDR3 nucleotides: TGTGCCTGGAGGCACCGGGGACAAAACACTGAAGCTTTCTTT.

This chain uses TRBV5-1 with TRBJ2-4; 7 nucleotides align to TRBD1. The CDR3 is made up of 14 amino acids. Losses at the gene ends were 3 bases for V and 8 bases for J; bases not matched to a gene: 8. Germline assignment: CDR1 SGHRS and CDR2 YFSETQ. CDR3 nucleotide sequence: TGCGCCAGCAGCTCTCAGACAGGGACGGACATTCAGTACTTC. Its protein is CASSSQTGTDIQYF.

This clone was observed a few times. This sequence joins TRBV7-3 and TRBJ1-2; D might be TRBD1 (5 bases). Germline V gene sequence: CDR1 SGHTA, CDR2 FQGTGA. V lost 5 bases, J lost 2 bases, and 9 bases lay in between. The CDR3 is 13 amino acids. This chain's CDR3 is CASSQDRNYGYTF. The DNA for the CDR3 is TGTGCCAGCAGCCAAGACAGAAACTATGGCTACACCTTC. Filled out from reference TRBV7-3 and TRBJ1-2, the complete variable domain reads GAGVSQTPSNKVTEKGKYVELRCDPISGHTALYWYRQSLGQGPEFLIYFQGTGAADDSGLPNDRFFAVRPEGSVSTLKIQRTERGDSAVYLCASSQDRNYGYTFGSGTRLTVV.

The V gene is TRBV7-2, the J gene TRBJ2-7; D unclear. Germline V gene lookup returns CDR1 SGHTA and CDR2 FQGNSA. The germline V and J ends were trimmed by 5 bases and 4 bases, with 9 bases remaining between them. The CDR3 totals 12 residues. DNA of the CDR3: TGTGCCAGCAGCCCCCTCGGATACGAGCAGTACTTC. Protein: CASSPLGYEQYF.

The rearrangement links TRBV6-1 to TRBJ1-1; TRBD1 agrees at 10 bases. This CDR3 is 15 amino acids long. Germline loops: CDR1 MNHNS, CDR2 SASEGT. After removal of 2 bases from V and 8 bases from J, the junction contained 8 bases not matched to a gene. In DNA, the CDR3 is TGTGCCAGCAGTGAAACTGACAGGGGGCCCTCCGAAGCTTTCTTT. Translating it yields CASSETDRGPSEAFF.

In its sample, this clone was seen a few times. The chain recombines TRBV28 with TRBJ2-5, with 9 bases lining up with TRBD2. The CDR3 is made up of 15 amino acids. Germline lookup yields CDR1 MDHEN and CDR2 SYDVKM. J was trimmed by 10 bases and V by 2 bases; bases with no gene match: 11. The CDR3 is CASSLPSSGTDLQYF. CDR3 DNA sequence: TGTGCCAGCAGTTTACCCTCTAGCGGGACTGACCTCCAGTACTTC.

This clone was detected only once. The gene calls are TRBV5-1 and TRBJ2-5; D gene unclear. The CDR3 has 14 residues. V shed 1 base and J shed 1 base, with 8 bases lying between them. CDR1 is SGHRS and CDR2 is YFSETQ in the germline V gene. CDR3: CASSLWALQETQYF. The CDR3 nucleotides are TGCGCCAGCAGCTTGTGGGCCCTCCAAGAGACCCAGTACTTC.

The rearrangement links TRBV27 to TRBJ2-7; 13 nucleotides match TRBD2. The CDR3 has 17 residues. Per germline, CDR1 MNHEY and CDR2 SMNVEV (reference sequence). V lost 6 bases to trimming and J lost 3 bases; unmatched junction nucleotides: 11. CDR3 protein: CASSANRGLAGLYEQYF. CDR3 DNA sequence: TGTGCCAGCAGCGCAAACAGGGGACTAGCGGGGCTCTACGAGCAGTACTTC.